The 17 T cell receptor beta chains given below trace back to one sample, sequenced in a study of response to subunit inactivated influenza vaccine. Using its own MiXCR run on the RT-PCR reads, TCRdb lists one record per CDR3 protein. The sample lists around 540,000 distinct CDR3 sequences, 10% to 15% occurring once. The starting material was PBMCs from blood, obtained on the day of vaccination. Receptor source: a middle-aged man who received an inactivated influenza vaccine.

This chain joins TRBV5-1 and TRBJ2-1; 11 bases are shared with TRBD2. Trimming removed 4 bases from V and 10 bases from J; junction bases left unmatched: 13. Germline V CDR1 and CDR2: SGHRS, YFSETQ. The CDR3 covers 16 residues. CDR3 DNA sequence: TGCGCCAGCAGCCCTAGAACTAGCGGGAGTGGAGGGGAGCAGTTCTTC. Translated: CASSPRTSGSGGEQFF.

The table lists this clonotype with a few counts. V usage is TRBV6-5 and J usage is TRBJ2-2; either TRBD1 or TRBD2 may fit D (5 bases each). Looked up from germline, CDR1 is MNHEY and CDR2 is SVGAGI. The CDR3 sequence is 16 residues long. Trimming took off 6 bases at V and 6 bases at J, with 20 bases between the two ends. The DNA for the CDR3 is TGTGCCAGCAGCTATAGACCGGGACCCATCCCCGGGGAGCTGTTTTTT. The encoded protein is CASSYRPGPIPGELFF.

The chain carries TRBV6-2 or TRBV6-3 and TRBJ2-5; D ambiguous. Germline V CDR1 and CDR2: MNHEY, SVGEGT. V was clipped by 2 bases and J by 5 bases, with 6 bases between them. The CDR3 loop spans 12 amino acids. The CDR3 DNA sequence: TGTGCCAGCAGTTACGGGATCGAGACCCAGTACTTC. This gives the protein CASSYGIETQYF.

In this sample, this clonotype turned up a few times. This chain uses TRBV12-3 or TRBV12-4 with TRBJ2-1; D gene uncertain. With 4 bases removed from V and 6 bases from J, the gap between germline ends came to 19 bases. CDR3 length equals 16 residues. The DNA of the CDR3 is TGTGCCAGCAGTTCATGGGCCAACCTAAGGGCCAATGAGCAGTTCTTC. Translated: CASSSWANLRANEQFF.

The chain uses TRBV20-1 and TRBJ2-2; TRBD2 is a possible D gene (7 bases). Trimming removed 5 bases from V and 5 bases from J, with 12 bases in between. CDR1 is DFQATT, CDR2 SNEGSKA, per germline (reference sequence). The CDR3 length is 13 residues. The chain's CDR3 is CSAGRGGTGELFF. The CDR3 bases are TGCAGTGCTGGCAGGGGAGGGACCGGGGAGCTGTTTTTT.

This clonotype was picked up a small number of times. The J gene is TRBJ1-1, the V gene TRBV25-1, with D perhaps matching TRBD1 (5 bases). Germline CDR1 is MGHDK and CDR2 is SYGVNS. The CDR3 has 15 amino acids. Trimming took off 4 bases at V and 0 bases at J, with 12 bases between the two ends. The CDR3 bases are TGTGCCAGCAGTGCTCCAGGGAGCCTGAACACTGAAGCTTTCTTT. It specifies CASSAPGSLNTEAFF.

This clonotype occurred many times. This rearrangement joins TRBV5-1 to TRBJ2-3; weak D call: TRBD2 (5 bases). This CDR3 spans 14 amino acids. CDR1 SGHRS and CDR2 YFSETQ come from the germline V gene. V was trimmed by 4 bases and J by 0 bases, leaving 9 bases between them. CDR3 amino acids: CASSGGRSTDTQYF. The CDR3 region has the DNA TGCGCCAGCAGCGGTGGGAGAAGCACAGATACGCAGTATTTT.

The gene calls are TRBV3-1 and TRBJ2-7; D unresolved. Germline CDR1 reads LGHDT; CDR2 reads YNNKEL (reference sequence). CDR3 size: 15 residues. Trimming left V 10 bases short and J 4 bases short, with 23 bases between. The CDR3 bases are TGTGCCACCACCAAAGAGGCCTCTTTGACATACGAGCAGTACTTC. Translated, it gives CATTKEASLTYEQYF.

The rearrangement links TRBV20-1 to TRBJ2-3, with 13 bases that match TRBD2. Germline V gene lookup returns CDR1 DFQATT and CDR2 SNEGSKA (reference sequence). Trimming took 5 bases from V and 3 from J; bases not matched to a gene: 8. The CDR3 is 16 amino acids. CDR3 sequence reads: CSADGLAGEGTDTQYF. For the CDR3, the DNA is TGCAGTGCTGACGGACTAGCGGGAGAAGGTACAGATACGCAGTATTTT.

This clonotype was seen ten or more times. V and J are TRBV5-1 and TRBJ2-7, with D hard to call. The CDR3 spans 15 residues. Trimming cost V 5 bases and J 0 bases, with 15 bases left between them. CDR1 is SGHRS and CDR2 is YFSETQ in the germline V gene. The CDR3 loop is CASSETFPNSYEQYF. In DNA form, the CDR3 reads TGCGCCAGCAGTGAGACCTTCCCCAACTCCTACGAGCAGTACTTC.

The count of this clonotype is one. A much bigger clone sits one base away, suggesting this may be a read error. V gene TRBV3-1 combines with J gene TRBJ1-6, with D unclear. This CDR3 spans 15 amino acids. Per the germline V gene, CDR1 is LGHDT and CDR2 is YNNKEL (reference sequence). The chain's CDR3 is CSSSQDPTANSPLHF. CDR3 DNA: TGTTCCAGCAGCCAAGATCCGACGGCTAATTCACCCCTCCACTTT.

This clonotype has only a few counts. CDR3 coding DNA: TGCAGTGCTTTACAAGGCAGGGGGGGGGCGACCCAGTACTTC. This sequence encodes CSALQGRGGATQYF. The chain recombines TRBV20-1 with TRBJ2-5; D tentatively reads TRBD1 or TRBD2 (7 bases each). This CDR3 has 14 amino acids. In germline, CDR1 is DFQATT, CDR2 SNEGSKA (reference sequence). V lost 5 bases to trimming and J lost 7 bases, with 20 bases between them.

This clonotype was picked up many times. This chain uses TRBV6-1 with TRBJ1-2; possible D gene TRBD1, 5 bases. The length of the CDR3 is 12 residues. The germline V and J ends were trimmed by 8 bases and 7 bases, with 14 bases remaining between them. CDR1 MNHNS and CDR2 SASEGT come from the germline V gene. The CDR3: CASLDGTSGYTF. CDR3 DNA: TGTGCCAGCCTGGATGGGACCTCTGGCTACACCTTC.

This clonotype was found a few times. The V gene is TRBV2, the J gene TRBJ2-1; D uncertain. This CDR3 region has 14 residues. CDR1 is SNHLY, CDR2 FYNNEI, per germline. With 4 bases removed from V and 2 bases from J, the gap between germline ends came to 9 bases. CDR3 amino acids: CASSGYGPYNEQFF. Written as DNA, the CDR3 is TGTGCCAGCAGTGGGTACGGGCCCTACAATGAGCAGTTCTTC.

In this sample, this clonotype turned up many times. This chain connects TRBV29-1 to TRBJ2-7, with 10 bases lining up with TRBD2. Germline V gene lookup returns CDR1 SQVTM and CDR2 ANQGSEA. V lost 3 bases to trimming and J lost 3 bases; unmatched junction nucleotides: 8. The CDR3 spans 15 residues. CDR3 sequence reads: CSVEGRLAGVYEQYF. The CDR3 DNA is TGCAGCGTTGAGGGCCGGCTAGCGGGAGTCTACGAGCAGTACTTC.

The V call is TRBV7-2, the J call TRBJ2-7; D call uncertain. The V end lost 1 base, the J end lost 4 bases, and 11 bases lay between the germline ends. Germline V gene lookup returns CDR1 SGHTA and CDR2 FQGNSA. CDR3 size: 14 residues. The CDR3 protein is CASSLVPGRYEQYF. CDR3 bases: TGTGCCAGCAGCTTAGTCCCAGGTCGGTACGAGCAGTACTTC.

V and J are TRBV28 and TRBJ2-2; 9 bases line up with TRBD1. The length of the CDR3 is 15 residues. Looked up from germline, CDR1 is MDHEN and CDR2 is SYDVKM. J was trimmed by 4 bases and V by 3 bases; bases with no gene match: 3. CDR3 nucleotide sequence: TGTGCCAGCAGTTTCTCGGACAGGGGCACCGGGGAGCTGTTTTTT. Translating gives CASSFSDRGTGELFF.